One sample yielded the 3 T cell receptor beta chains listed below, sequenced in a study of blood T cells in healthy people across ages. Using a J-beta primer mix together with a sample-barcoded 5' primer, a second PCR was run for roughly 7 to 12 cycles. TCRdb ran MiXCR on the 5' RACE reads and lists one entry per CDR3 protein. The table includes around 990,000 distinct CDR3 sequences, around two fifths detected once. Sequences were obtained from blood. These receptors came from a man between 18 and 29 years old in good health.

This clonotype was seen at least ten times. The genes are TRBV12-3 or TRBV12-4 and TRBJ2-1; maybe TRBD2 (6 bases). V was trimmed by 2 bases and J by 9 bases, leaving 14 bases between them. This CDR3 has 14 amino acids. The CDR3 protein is CASSLRGAGSEQFF. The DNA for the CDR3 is TGTGCCAGCAGTTTAAGAGGGGCGGGGAGTGAGCAGTTCTTC.

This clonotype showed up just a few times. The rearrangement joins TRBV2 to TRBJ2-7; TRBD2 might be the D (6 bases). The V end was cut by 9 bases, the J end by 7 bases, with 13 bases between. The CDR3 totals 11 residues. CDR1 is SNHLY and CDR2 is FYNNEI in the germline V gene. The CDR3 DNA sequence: TGTGCCAGGGGGGGACTCAGTGAGCAGTACTTC. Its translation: CARGGLSEQYF.

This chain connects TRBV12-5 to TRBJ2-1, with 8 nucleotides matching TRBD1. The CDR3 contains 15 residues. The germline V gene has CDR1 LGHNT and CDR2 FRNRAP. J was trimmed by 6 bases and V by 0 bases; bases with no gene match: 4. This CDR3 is CASGLVDRVGNEQFF. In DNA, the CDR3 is TGTGCTAGTGGTTTGGTGGACAGGGTTGGCAATGAGCAGTTCTTC.